The clone carrying this T cell receptor (beta chain) was picked up a small number of times. Its antigen is not known. Over 95% purity was reached by all sorted populations. Looked up from germline, CDR1 is MNHNY and CDR2 is SVGAGI (reference sequence). The CDR3 covers 15 residues. V was cut by 5 bases and J by 4 bases, with 17 bases left in between. Sequenced material consisted of expressed TCRB transcripts (all of the isolated RNA was reverse transcribed). Naive, central memory and regulatory T cell samples came to a mean of roughly 4 million reads. TCRdb's copy holds only in-frame clones and misses some; the assay was immunoSEQ multiplex PCR. The repertoire holds about 620,000 clones, with 15% to 19% as singletons. The source of the sample is a study of beta chain features in type 1 diabetes. Points from the study as a whole: In every one of the four CD4+ subsets, TCRB CDR3s were moderately but significantly shorter in Type 1 diabetes patients. The study notes PCR might favor shorter templates equally in patients and controls.

The source is a man aged 18 to 29 in good health. The specimen was naive CD4+ T cells from blood. The rearrangement joins TRBV6-6 to TRBJ2-5; a possible D gene is TRBD1 (5 bases). DNA of the CDR3: TGTGCCAGCAGTCCGCGGATAGGGGCTGGAGAGACCCAGTACTTC. It codes for CASSPRIGAGETQYF.